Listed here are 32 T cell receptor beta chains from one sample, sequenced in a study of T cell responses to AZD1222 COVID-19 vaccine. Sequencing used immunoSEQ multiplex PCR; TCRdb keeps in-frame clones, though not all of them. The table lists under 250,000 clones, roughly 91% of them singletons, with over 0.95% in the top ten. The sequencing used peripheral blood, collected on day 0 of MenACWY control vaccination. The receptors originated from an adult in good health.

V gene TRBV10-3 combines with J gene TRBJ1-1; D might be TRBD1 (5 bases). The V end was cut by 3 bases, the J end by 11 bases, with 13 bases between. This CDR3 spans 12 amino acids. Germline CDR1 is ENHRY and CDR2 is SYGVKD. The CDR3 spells CAISDLNKGAFF. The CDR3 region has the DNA TGTGCCATCAGTGATTTGAACAAGGGGGCTTTCTTT.

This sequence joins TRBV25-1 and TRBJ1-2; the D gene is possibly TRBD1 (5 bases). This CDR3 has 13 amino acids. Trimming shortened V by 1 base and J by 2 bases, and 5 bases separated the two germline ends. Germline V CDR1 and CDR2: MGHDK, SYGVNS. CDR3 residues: CASSESGNYGYTF. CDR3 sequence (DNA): TGTGCCAGCAGTGAATCAGGGAACTATGGCTACACCTTC.

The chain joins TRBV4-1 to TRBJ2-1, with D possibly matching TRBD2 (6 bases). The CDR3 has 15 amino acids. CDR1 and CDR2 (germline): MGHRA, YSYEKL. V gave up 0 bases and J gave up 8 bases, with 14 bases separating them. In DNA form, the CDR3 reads TGCGCCAGCAGCCAAGACGGGCTAGCGATTGATGAGCAGTTCTTC. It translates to CASSQDGLAIDEQFF.

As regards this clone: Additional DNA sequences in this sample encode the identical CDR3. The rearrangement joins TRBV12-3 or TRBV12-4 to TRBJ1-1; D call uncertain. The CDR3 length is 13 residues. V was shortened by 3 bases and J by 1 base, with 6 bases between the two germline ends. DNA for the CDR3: TGTGCCAGCAGTTTCTCTGGGAACACTGAAGCTTTCTTT. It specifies CASSFSGNTEAFF.

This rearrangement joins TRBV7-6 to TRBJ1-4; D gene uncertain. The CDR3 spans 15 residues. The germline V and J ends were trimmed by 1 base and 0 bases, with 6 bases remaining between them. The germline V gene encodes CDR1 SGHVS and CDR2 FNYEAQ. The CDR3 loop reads CASSLDIATNEKLFF. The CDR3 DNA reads TGTGCCAGCAGCTTAGATATTGCAACTAATGAAAAACTGTTTTTT.

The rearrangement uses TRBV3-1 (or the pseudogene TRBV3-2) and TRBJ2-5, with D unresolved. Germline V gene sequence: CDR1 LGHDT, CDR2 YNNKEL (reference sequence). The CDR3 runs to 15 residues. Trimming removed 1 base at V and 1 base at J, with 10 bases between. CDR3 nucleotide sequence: TGTGCCAGCAGCCAAGGTACCGTTGCCCAAGAGACCCAGTACTTC. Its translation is CASSQGTVAQETQYF.

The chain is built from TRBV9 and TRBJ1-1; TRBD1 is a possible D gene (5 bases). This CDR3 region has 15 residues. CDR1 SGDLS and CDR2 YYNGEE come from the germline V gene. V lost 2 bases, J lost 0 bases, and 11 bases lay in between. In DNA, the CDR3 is TGTGCCAGCAGCGTCGGGGGGAGCGTGAACACTGAAGCTTTCTTT. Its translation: CASSVGGSVNTEAFF. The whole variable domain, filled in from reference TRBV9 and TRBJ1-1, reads DSGVTQTPKHLITATGQRVTLRCSPRSGDLSVYWYQQSLDQGLQFLIQYYNGEERAKGNILERFSAQQFPDLHSELNLSSLELGDSALYFCASSVGGSVNTEAFFGQGTRLTVV.

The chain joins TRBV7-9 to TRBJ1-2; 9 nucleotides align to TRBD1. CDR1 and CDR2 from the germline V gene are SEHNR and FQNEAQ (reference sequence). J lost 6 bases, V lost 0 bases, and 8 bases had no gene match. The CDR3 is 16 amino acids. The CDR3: CASSLATGGSRNGYTF. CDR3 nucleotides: TGTGCCAGCAGCTTAGCGACAGGGGGTAGCAGGAATGGCTACACCTTC.

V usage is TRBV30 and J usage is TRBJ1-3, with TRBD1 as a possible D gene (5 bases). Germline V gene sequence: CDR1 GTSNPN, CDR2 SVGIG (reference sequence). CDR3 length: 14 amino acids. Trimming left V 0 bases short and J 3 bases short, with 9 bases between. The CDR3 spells CAWSVQGFGNTIYF. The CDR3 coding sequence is TGTGCCTGGAGTGTCCAGGGTTTTGGAAACACCATATATTTT.

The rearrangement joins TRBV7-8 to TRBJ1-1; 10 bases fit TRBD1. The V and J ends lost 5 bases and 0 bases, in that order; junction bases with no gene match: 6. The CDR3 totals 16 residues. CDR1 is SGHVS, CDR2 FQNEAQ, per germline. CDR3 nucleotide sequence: TGTGCCAGCAGCCTCGGGACAGGGGTCATGAACACTGAAGCTTTCTTT. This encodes CASSLGTGVMNTEAFF.

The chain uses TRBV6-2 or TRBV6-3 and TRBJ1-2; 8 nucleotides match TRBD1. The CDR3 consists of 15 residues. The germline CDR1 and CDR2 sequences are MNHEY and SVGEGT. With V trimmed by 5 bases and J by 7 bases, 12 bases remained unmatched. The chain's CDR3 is CASSTGDRSVSGYTF. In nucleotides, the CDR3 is TGTGCCAGCAGTACCGGGGACAGGTCCGTCAGTGGCTACACCTTC.

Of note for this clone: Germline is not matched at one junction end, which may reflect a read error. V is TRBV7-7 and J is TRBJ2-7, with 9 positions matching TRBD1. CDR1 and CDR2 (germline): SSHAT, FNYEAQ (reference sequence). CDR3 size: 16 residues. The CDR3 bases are TGTGCTAGCAGCTTTAAGGACAGGGGCGATTTCTACGAGCAGTACTTC. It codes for CASSFKDRGDFYEQYF.

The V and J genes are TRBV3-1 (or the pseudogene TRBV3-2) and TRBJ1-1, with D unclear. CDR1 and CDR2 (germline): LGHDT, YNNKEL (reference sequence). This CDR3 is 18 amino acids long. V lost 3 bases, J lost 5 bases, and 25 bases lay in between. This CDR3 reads CASSQAALDENWRTEAFF. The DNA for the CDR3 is TGTGCCAGCAGCCAGGCAGCACTAGACGAGAATTGGAGAACTGAAGCTTTCTTT.

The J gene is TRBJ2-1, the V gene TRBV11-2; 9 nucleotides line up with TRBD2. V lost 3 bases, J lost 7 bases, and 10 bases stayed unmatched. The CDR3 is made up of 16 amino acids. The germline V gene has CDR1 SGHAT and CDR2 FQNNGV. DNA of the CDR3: TGTGCCAGCAGCTTGCAGCTCCTAGCGGGGTGGAATGAGCAGTTCTTC. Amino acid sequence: CASSLQLLAGWNEQFF.

The CDR3 bases are TGTGCCAGCAGGGACGGGTTCTCTGGAAACACCATATATTTT. It translates to CASRDGFSGNTIYF. J is TRBJ1-3 and V is TRBV2; no firm D call. Germline assignment: CDR1 SNHLY and CDR2 FYNNEI. The V end lost 6 bases, the J end lost 0 bases, and 9 bases lay between the germline ends. The CDR3 loop spans 14 amino acids.

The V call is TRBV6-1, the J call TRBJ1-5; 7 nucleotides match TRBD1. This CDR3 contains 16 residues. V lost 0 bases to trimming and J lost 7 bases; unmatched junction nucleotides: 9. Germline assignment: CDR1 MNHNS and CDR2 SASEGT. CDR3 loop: CASSEAPGDRRQPQHF. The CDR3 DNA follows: TGTGCCAGCAGTGAAGCGCCGGGGGACAGAAGGCAGCCCCAGCATTTT.

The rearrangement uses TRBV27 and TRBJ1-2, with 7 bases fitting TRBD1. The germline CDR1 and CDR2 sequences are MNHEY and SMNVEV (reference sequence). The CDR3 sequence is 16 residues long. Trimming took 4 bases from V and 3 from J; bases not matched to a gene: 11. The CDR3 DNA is TGTGCCAGCAGTTCCTATGACGGACAGGACTACTATGGCTACACCTTC. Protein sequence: CASSSYDGQDYYGYTF.

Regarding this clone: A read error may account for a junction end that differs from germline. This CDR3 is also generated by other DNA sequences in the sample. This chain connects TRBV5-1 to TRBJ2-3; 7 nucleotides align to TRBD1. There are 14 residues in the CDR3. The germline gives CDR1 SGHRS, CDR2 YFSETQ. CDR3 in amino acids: CASSSGQGTDTQYF. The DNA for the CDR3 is TGTGCCAGCAGCTCCGGACAGGGCACAGATACGCAGTATTTT. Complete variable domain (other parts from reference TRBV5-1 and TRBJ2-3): KAGVTQTPRYLIKTRGQQVTLSCSPISGHRSVSWYQQTPGQGLQFLFEYFSETQRNKGNFPGRFSGRQFSNSRSEMNVSTLELGDSALYLCASSSGQGTDTQYFGPGTRLTVL.

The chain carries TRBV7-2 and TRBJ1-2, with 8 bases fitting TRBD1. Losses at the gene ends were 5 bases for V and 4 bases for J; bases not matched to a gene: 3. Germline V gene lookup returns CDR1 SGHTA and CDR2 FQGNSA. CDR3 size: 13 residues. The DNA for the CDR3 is TGTGCCAGCAGCAAGGACAGGGTCTATGGCTACACCTTC. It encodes CASSKDRVYGYTF.

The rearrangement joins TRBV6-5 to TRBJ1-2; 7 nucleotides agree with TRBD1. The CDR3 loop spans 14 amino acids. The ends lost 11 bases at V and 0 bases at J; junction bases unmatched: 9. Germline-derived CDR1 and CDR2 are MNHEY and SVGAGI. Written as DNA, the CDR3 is TGTGCCGCAGGGGGTCAGAGAGCTAACTATGGCTACACCTTC. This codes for CAAGGQRANYGYTF.

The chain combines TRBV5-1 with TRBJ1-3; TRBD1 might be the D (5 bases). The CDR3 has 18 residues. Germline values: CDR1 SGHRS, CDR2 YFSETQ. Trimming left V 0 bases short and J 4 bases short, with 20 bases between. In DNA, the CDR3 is TGCGCCAGCAGCTTGGTAGGGGCAATCCCCGAGTCGGGAAACACCATATATTTT. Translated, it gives CASSLVGAIPESGNTIYF.

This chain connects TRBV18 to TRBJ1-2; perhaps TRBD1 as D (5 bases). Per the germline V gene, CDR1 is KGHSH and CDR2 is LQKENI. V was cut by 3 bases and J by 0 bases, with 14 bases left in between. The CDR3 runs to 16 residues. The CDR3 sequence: CASSPPAQGANYGYTF. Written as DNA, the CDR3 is TGTGCCAGCTCACCGCCCGCCCAGGGAGCTAACTATGGCTACACCTTC.

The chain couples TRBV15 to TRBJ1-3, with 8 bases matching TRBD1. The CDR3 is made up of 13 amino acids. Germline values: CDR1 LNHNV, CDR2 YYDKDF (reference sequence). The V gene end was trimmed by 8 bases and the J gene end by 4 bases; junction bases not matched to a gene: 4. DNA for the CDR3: TGTGCCACCGGGACAGGCAGGGGAAACACCATATATTTT. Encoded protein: CATGTGRGNTIYF.

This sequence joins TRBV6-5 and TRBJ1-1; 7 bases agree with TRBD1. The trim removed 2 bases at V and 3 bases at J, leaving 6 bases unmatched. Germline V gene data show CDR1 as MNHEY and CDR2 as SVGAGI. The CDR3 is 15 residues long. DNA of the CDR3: TGTGCCAGCAGTTACAGGGGGCTTATGGACACTGAAGCTTTCTTT. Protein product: CASSYRGLMDTEAFF.

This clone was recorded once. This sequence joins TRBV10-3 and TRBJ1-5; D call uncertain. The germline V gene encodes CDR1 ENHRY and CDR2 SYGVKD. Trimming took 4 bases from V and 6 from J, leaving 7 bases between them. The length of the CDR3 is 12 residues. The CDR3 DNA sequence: TGTGCCATCAGTGTTTCGGGTCAGCCCCAGCATTTT. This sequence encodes CAISVSGQPQHF.

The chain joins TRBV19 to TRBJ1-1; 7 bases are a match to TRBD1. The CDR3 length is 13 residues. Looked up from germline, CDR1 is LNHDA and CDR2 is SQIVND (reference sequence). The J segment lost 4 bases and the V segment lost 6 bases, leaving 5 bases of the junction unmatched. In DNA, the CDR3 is TGTGCCAGTAGGACAGGGCGGGCCACTGAAGCTTTCTTT. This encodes CASRTGRATEAFF.

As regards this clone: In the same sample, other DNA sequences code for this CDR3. DNA for the CDR3: TGTGCCAGTAGTGACAGGGAACGACAGCCCCAGCATTTT. Amino acid sequence: CASSDRERQPQHF. The chain couples TRBV19 to TRBJ1-5; 7 bases match TRBD1. Germline V gene data show CDR1 as LNHDA and CDR2 as SQIVND (reference sequence). The trim removed 5 bases at V and 7 bases at J, leaving 5 bases unmatched. The CDR3 is 13 residues long.

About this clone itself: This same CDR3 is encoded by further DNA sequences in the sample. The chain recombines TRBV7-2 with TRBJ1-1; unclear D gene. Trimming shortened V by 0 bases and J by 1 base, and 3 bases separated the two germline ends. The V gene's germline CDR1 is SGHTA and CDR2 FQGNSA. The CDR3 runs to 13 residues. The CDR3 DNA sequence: TGTGCCAGCAGCTTAGCGGAGAACACTGAAGCTTTCTTT. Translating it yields CASSLAENTEAFF.

The CDR3 is CASSQEGTAEAFF. The DNA for the CDR3 is TGCGCCAGCAGCCAAGAAGGAACAGCCGAAGCTTTCTTT. This rearrangement joins TRBV4-3 to TRBJ1-1; D is ambiguous. The length of the CDR3 is 13 residues. Trimming shortened V by 0 bases and J by 8 bases, and 10 bases separated the two germline ends. CDR1 LGHNA and CDR2 YSLEER come from the germline V gene.

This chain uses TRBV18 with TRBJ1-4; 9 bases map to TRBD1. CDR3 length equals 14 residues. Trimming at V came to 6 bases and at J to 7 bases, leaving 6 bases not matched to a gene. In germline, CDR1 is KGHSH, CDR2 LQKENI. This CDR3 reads CASSPGQGFEKLFF. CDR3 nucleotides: TGTGCCAGCTCCCCGGGACAGGGATTTGAAAAACTGTTTTTT.

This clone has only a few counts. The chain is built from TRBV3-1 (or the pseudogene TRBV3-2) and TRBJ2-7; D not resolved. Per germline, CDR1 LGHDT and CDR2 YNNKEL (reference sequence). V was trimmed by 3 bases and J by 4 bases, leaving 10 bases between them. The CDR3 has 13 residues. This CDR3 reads CASSHPGPYEQYF. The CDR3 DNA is TGTGCCAGCAGCCATCCCGGCCCTTACGAGCAGTACTTC.

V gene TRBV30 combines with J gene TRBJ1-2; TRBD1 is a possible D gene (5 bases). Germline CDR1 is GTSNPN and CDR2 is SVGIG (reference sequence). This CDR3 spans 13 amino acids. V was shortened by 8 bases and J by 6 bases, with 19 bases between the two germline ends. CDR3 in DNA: TGTGCCCGCCAACAATTCCAGGGAGATGGCTACACCTTC. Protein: CARQQFQGDGYTF.